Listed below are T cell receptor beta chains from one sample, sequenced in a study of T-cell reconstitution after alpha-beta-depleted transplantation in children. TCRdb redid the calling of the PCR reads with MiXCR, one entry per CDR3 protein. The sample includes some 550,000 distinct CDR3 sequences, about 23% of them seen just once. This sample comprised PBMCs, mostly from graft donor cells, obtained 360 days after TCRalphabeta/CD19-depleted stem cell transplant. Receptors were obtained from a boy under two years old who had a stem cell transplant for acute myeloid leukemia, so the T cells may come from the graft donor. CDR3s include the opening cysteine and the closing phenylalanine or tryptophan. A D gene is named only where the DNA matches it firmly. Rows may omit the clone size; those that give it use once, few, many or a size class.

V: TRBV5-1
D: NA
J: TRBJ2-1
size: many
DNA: TGCGCCAGCAGCTTGGGGGGGGTGACAATGGGTGAGCAGTTCTTC
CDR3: CASSLGGVTMGEQFF

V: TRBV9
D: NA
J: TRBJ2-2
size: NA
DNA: TGTGCCAGCAGCGTTCTCGGAAGGGGGACCGGGGAGCTGTTTTTT
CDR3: CASSVLGRGTGELFF

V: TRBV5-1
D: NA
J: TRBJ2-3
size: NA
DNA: TGCGCCAGCAGCTTGGTTGGCGGGGCGCTCACAGATACGCAGTATTTT
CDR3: CASSLVGGALTDTQYF

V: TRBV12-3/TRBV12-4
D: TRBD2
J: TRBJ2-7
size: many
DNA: TGTGCCAGCCGACTAGCGGGGGGGCTCTACGAGCAGTACTTC
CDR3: CASRLAGGLYEQYF

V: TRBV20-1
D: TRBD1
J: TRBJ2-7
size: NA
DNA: TGCTGTGCTAGTTGGGACAGGGACCCTGGGTCCTACGAGCAGTACTTC
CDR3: CCASWDRDPGSYEQYF

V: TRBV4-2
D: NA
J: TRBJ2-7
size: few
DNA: TGTGCCAGCAGCCAAGAAGGGACTGGAGGTGCCTACGAGCAGTACTTC
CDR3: CASSQEGTGGAYEQYF

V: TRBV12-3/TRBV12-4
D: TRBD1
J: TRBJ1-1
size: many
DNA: TGTGCCAGCAGCCAGGGGGGTCCGACTGAAGCTTTCTTT
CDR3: CASSQGGPTEAFF

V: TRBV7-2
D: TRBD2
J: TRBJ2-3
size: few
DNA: TGTGCCAGCAGCTTAGTCGGGTCTAGCGGGGCCCCGGATACGCAGTATTTT
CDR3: CASSLVGSSGAPDTQYF

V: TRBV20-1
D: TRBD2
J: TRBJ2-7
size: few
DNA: TGCAGTGGCCTCCGGGACTACTCCTACGAGCAGTACTTC
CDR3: CSGLRDYSYEQYF

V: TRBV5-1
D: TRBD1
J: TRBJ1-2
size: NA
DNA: TGCGCCAGCAGCTTGGCTGACAGGGGACTGGGCTATGGCTACACCTTC
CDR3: CASSLADRGLGYGYTF

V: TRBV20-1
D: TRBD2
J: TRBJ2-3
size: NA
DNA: TGCAGTGCTAGAGACCGACTAGCGGGGGGAAAGGGAATGGATACGCAGTATTTT
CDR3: CSARDRLAGGKGMDTQYF

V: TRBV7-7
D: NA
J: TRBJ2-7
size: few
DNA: TGTGCCAGCAGCTATCCCGACATGAACATTGCCTACGAGCAGTACTTC
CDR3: CASSYPDMNIAYEQYF

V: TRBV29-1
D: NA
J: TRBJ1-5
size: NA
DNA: TGCAGCGTGGCAGGGGTAAACAATCAGCCCCAGCATTTT
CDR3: CSVAGVNNQPQHF

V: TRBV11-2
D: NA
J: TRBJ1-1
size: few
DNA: TGTGCCAGCAGCTTAGATCTGACCTCGGGGGACACTGAAGCTTTCTTT
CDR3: CASSLDLTSGDTEAFF

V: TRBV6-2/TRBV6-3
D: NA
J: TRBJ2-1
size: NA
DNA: TGTGCCAGCAGTTACTCGAGGGGTCAGGGCTCCTACAATGAGCAGTTCTTC
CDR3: CASSYSRGQGSYNEQFF

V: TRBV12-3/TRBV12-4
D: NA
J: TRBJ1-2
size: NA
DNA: TGTGCCAGTTTACTTGAGGGGACGGGCCATGGCTACACCTTC
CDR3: CASLLEGTGHGYTF

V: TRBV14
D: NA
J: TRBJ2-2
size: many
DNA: TGTGCCAGCAGTACGCGGATCACCGGGGAGCTGTTTTTT
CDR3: CASSTRITGELFF

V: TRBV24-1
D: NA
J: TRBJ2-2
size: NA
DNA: TGTGCCACCAATAGGGACACCGGGGAGCTGTTTTTT
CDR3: CATNRDTGELFF

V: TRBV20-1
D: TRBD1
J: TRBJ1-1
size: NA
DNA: TGCAGTGCTTTACAGGGGTCGAACACTGAAGCTTTCTTT
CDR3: CSALQGSNTEAFF

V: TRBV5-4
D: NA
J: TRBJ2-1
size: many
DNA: TGTGCCAGCAGCTTGGGCGTAAACTCCTACAATGAGCAGTTCTTC
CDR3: CASSLGVNSYNEQFF

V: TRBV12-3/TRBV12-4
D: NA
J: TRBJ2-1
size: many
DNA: TGTGCCAGCAGTCCCTGGACAGTCGACAATGAGCAGTTCTTC
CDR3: CASSPWTVDNEQFF

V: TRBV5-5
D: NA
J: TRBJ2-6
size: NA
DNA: TGTGCCAGCAGCCACGGCTACTCTGGGGCCAACGTCCTGACTTTC
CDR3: CASSHGYSGANVLTF

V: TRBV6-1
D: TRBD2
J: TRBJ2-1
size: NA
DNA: TGTGTCGCGGCGGGGGGCAGAGACAATGAGCAGTTCTTC
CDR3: CVAAGGRDNEQFF

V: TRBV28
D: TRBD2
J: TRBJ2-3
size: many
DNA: TGTGAAGCCCGACCGTCACGGGGGGGCCAAGAAGATACGCAGTATTTT
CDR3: CEARPSRGGQEDTQYF

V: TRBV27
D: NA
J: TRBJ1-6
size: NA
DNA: TGTGCCAGCAGTTTCGGGTGGTCACCCCTCCACTTT
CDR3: CASSFGWSPLHF

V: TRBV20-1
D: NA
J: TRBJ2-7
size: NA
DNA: TGCAGTGCTAGGGGACTCGGCGGGGCCATAGACTCCTACGAGCAGTACTTC
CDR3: CSARGLGGAIDSYEQYF

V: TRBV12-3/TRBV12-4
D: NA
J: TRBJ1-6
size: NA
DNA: TGTGCCAGCAGTTTAGAAGTTGATTCACCCCTCCACTTT
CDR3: CASSLEVDSPLHF

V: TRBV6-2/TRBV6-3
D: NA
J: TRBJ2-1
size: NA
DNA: TGTGCCAGCATAACTTCCTCCGGGGCCTACAATGAGCAGTTCTTC
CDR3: CASITSSGAYNEQFF

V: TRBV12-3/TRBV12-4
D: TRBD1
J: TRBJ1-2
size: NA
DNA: TGTGCCAGCAGTCGGAGACAGGGGGCCCCGTCCTATGGCTACACCTTC
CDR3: CASSRRQGAPSYGYTF

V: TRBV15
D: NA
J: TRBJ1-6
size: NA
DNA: TGTGCCACCAGCAGAGTCCTGACGGGAAATTCACCCCTCCACTTT
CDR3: CATSRVLTGNSPLHF

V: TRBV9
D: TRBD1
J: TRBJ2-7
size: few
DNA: TGTGCCAGCAGCCCCGGGACAGGGGTAGGCGAGCAGTACTTC
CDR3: CASSPGTGVGEQYF

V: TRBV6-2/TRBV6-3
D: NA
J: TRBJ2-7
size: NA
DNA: TGTGCCAGCAGTGATCGGGTCACTCAATACGAGCAGTACTTC
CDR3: CASSDRVTQYEQYF

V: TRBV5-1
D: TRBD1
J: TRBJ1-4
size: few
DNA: TGCGCCAGCAACCCGACAGGGTCCGCAACTAATGAAAAACTGTTTTTT
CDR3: CASNPTGSATNEKLFF

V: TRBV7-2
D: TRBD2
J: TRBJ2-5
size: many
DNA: TGTGCCAGCAGCTTAGCGACTAGCGGGGGGCAAGAGACCCAGTACTTC
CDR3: CASSLATSGGQETQYF

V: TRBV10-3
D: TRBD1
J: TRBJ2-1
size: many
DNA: TGTGCCACGCACTGGACAGGGAATCCCAATGAGCAGTTCTTC
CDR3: CATHWTGNPNEQFF

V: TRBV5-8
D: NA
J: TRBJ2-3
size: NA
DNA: TGTGCCAGCAGCCTCATTCCGGGGGCAGATACGCAGTATTTT
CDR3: CASSLIPGADTQYF

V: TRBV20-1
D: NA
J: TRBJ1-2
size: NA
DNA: TGCAGTGCTAGAGCATCGGAGGGATCATATGGCTACACCTTC
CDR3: CSARASEGSYGYTF

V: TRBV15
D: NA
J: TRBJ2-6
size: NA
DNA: TGTGCCACCAGCAGAGCACGCGGTTCTGGGGCCAACGTCCTGACTTTC
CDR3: CATSRARGSGANVLTF

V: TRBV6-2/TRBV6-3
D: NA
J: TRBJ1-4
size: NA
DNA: TGTGCCAGCAGGGGTGATCTCCAGATTCCTAATGAAAAACTGTTTTTT
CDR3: CASRGDLQIPNEKLFF

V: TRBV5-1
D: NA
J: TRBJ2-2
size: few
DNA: TGCGCCAGCAGCTTTGGACATGCGAACACCGGGGAGCTGTTTTTT
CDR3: CASSFGHANTGELFF

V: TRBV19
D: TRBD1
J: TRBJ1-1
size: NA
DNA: TGTGCCAGTAGCCCTTCACGGGACAGGATCACTGAAGCTTTCTTT
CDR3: CASSPSRDRITEAFF

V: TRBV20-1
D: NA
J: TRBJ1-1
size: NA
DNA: TGCAGTCCCCGGGGAGGAGTGAACACTGAAGCTTTCTTT
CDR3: CSPRGGVNTEAFF

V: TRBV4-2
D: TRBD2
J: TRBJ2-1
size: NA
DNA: TGTGCCAGCAGCCAAGATACAGAGGGAGGGTCCTACAATGAGCAGTTCTTC
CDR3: CASSQDTEGGSYNEQFF

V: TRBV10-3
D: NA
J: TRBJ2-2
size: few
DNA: TGTGCCATCACCCCAGGGGGGGCCCATGCCGGGGAGCTGTTTTTT
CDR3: CAITPGGAHAGELFF

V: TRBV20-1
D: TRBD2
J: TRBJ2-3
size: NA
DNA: TGCAGTGCTCCACGACTAGCGGCGACAGATACGCAGTATTTT
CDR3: CSAPRLAATDTQYF

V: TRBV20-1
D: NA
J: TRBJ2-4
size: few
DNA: TGCAGTGCTAGAATGGGACTAGCCAAAAACATTCAGTACTTC
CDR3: CSARMGLAKNIQYF

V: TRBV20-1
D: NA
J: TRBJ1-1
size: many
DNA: TGCAGTGTGCTGAAACGGGGAACTGAAGCTTTCTTT
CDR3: CSVLKRGTEAFF